This T cell receptor (beta chain) stems from a study of cytomegalovirus exposure and HLA in healthy donors. The wider study: A later analysis reported the same platform for the 90 to 150 validation repertoires and the 500 to 700 first-cohort repertoires. Broader study findings: The tendency of first-cohort TCR clusters to co-occur in the approximately 120 validation repertoires was identified by a subsequent analysis. Researchers catalogued about 150 TCR beta chains as cytomegalovirus-associated.

With respect to this clone: Its cognate antigen is unknown.

The donors formed part of the roughly 120-subject validation cohort, distinct from the roughly 700-subject first cohort. Losses at the gene ends were 8 bases for V and 0 bases for J; bases not matched to a gene: 4. Germline CDR1 MDHEN, CDR2 SYDVKM. This CDR3 comprises 14 residues. The data were produced by immunoSEQ multiplex PCR, yet TCRdb's version contains in-frame clones alone and is incomplete. The sample carries 150,000 to 250,000 clones, 80% to 90% recorded once. This clonotype was obtained from a woman aged 25 to 39 in good health and CMV-seropositive. Sample: PBMCs. This rearrangement joins TRBV28 to TRBJ1-5; 7 bases match TRBD1. DNA of the CDR3: TGTGCCAGCGACAGGGAGATTAGCAATCAGCCCCAGCATTTT. This encodes CASDREISNQPQHF.